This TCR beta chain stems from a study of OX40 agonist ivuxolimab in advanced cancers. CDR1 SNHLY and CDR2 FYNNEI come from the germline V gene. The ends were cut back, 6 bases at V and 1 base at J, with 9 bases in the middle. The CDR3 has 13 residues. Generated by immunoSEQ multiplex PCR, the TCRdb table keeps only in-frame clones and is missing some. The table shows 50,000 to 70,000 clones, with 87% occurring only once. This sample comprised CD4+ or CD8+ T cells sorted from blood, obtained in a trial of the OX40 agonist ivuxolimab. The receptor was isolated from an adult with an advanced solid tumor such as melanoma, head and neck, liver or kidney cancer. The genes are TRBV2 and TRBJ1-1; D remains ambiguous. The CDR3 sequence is CASREQANTEAFF. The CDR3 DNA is TGTGCCAGCAGGGAGCAAGCGAACACTGAAGCTTTCTTT. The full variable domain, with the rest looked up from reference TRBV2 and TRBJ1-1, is EPEVTQTPSHQVTQMGQEVILRCVPISNHLYFYWYRQILGQKVEFLVSFYNNEISEKSEIFDDQFSVERPDGSNFTLKIRSTKLEDSAMYFCASREQANTEAFFGQGTRLTVV.